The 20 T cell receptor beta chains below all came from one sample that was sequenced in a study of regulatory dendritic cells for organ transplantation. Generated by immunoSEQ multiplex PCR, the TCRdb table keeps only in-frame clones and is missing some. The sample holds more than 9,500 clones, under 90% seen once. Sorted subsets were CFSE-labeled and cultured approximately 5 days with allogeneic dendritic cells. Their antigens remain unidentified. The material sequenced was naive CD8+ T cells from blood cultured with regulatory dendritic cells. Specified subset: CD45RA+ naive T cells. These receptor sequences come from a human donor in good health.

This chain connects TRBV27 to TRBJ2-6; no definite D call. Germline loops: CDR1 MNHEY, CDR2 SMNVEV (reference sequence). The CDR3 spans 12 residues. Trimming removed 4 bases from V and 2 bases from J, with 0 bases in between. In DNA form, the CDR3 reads TGTGCCAGCAGTTCTGGGGCCAACGTCCTGACTTTC. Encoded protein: CASSSGANVLTF.

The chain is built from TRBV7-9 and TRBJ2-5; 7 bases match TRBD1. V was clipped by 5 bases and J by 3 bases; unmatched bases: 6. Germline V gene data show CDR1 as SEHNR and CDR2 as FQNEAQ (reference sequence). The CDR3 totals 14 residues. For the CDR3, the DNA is TGTGCCAGCAGCCGTCCAGGGGGAGAAGAGACCCAGTACTTC. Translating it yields CASSRPGGEETQYF.

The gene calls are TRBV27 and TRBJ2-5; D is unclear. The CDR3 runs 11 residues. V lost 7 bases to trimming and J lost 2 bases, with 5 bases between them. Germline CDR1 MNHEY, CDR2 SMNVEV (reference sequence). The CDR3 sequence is CASKKQETQYF. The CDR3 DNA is TGTGCCAGCAAAAAACAAGAGACCCAGTACTTC.

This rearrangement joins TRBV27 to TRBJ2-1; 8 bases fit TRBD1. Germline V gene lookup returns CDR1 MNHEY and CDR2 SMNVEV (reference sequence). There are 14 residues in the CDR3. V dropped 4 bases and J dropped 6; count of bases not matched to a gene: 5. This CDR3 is CASSYPGQANEQFF. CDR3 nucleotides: TGTGCCAGCAGTTACCCGGGACAGGCCAATGAGCAGTTCTTC.

CDR3 in DNA: TGTGCCAGCAGCCAACCGGGACAGGGGCCCCCCAGCTTAGATGGCTACACCTTC. Translating it yields CASSQPGQGPPSLDGYTF. The rearrangement links TRBV7-9 to TRBJ1-2; TRBD1 agrees at 10 bases. Losses at the gene ends were 5 bases for V and 6 bases for J; bases not matched to a gene: 18. Germline CDR1 and CDR2: SEHNR and FQNEAQ (reference sequence). The CDR3 extends over 18 amino acids.

CDR3 sequence reads: CASSSSGLGRSEQYF. CDR3 bases: TGTGCCAGCAGCTCCAGTGGGTTGGGGCGTAGCGAGCAGTACTTC. The chain joins TRBV5-5 to TRBJ2-7, with a possible D match to TRBD1 (5 bases). CDR3 length: 15 residues. V lost 3 bases, J lost 6 bases, and 19 bases lay in between. Looked up from germline, CDR1 is SGHKS and CDR2 is YYEKEE (reference sequence).

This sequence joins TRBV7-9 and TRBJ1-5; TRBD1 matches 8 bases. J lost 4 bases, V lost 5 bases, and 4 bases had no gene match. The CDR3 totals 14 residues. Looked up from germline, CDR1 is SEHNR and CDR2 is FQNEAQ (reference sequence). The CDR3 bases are TGTGCCAGCAGCCGGACAGGGCCTAATCAGCCCCAGCATTTT. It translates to CASSRTGPNQPQHF.

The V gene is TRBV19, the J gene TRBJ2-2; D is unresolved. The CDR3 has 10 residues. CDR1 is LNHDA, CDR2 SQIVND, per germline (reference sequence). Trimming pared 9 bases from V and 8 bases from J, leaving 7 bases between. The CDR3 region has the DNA TGTGCCAGCTTAGGGGGGGAGCTGTTTTTT. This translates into CASLGGELFF.

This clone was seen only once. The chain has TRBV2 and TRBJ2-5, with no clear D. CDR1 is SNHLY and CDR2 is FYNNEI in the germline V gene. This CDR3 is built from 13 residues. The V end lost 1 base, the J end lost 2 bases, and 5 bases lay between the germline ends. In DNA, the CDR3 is TGTGCCAGCAGTGAAGACAGTCAAGAGACCCAGTACTTC. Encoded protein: CASSEDSQETQYF.

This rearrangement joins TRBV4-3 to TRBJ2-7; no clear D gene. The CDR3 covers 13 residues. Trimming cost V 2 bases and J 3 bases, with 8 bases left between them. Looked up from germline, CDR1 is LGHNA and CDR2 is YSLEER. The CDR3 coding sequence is TGCGCCAGCAGCCAACTCGCAGGCTACGAGCAGTACTTC. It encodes CASSQLAGYEQYF.

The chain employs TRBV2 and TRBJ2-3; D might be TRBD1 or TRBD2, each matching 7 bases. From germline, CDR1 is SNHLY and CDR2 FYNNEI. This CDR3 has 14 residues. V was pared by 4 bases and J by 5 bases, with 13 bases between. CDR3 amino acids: CASSGQGGGDTQYF. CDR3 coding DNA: TGTGCCAGCAGTGGACAGGGCGGGGGAGATACGCAGTATTTT.

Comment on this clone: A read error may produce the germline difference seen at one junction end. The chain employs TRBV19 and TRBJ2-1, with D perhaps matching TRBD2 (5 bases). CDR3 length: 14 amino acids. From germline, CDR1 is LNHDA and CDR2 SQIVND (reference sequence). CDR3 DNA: TGTGCCAGTAGTGTAGACCGGGACTACAATGAGCAGTTCTTC. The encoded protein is CASSVDRDYNEQFF.

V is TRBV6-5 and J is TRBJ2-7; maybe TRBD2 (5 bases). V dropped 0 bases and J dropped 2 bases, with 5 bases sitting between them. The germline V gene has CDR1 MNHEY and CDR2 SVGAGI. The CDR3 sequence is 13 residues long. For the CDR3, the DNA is TGTGCCAGCAGTTACTCGGGAGCCTACGAGCAGTACTTC. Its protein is CASSYSGAYEQYF.

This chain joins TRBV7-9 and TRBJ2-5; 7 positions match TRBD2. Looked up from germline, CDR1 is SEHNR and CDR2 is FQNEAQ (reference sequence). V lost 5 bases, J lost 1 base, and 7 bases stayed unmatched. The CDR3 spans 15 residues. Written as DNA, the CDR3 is TGTGCCAGCAGCCGCACAAGCGGGACCCAAGAGACCCAGTACTTC. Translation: CASSRTSGTQETQYF.

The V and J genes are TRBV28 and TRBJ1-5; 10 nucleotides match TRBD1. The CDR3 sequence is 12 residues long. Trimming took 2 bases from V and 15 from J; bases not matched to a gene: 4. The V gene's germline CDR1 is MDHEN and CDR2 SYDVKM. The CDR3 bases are TGTGCCAGCAGTTTAGGGGGGACAGGGGTGCATTTT. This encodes CASSLGGTGVHF. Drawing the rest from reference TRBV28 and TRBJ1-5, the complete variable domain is DVKVTQSSRYLVKRTGEKVFLECVQDMDHENMFWYRQDPGLGLRLIYFSYDVKMKEKGDIPEGYSVSREKKERFSLILESASTNQTSMYLCASSLGGTGVHFGDGTRLSIL.

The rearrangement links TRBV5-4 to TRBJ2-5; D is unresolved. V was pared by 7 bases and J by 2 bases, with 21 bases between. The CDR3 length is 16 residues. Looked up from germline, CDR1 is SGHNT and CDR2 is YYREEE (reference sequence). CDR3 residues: CASGAWMITGQETQYF. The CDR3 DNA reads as TGTGCCAGCGGAGCTTGGATGATAACCGGGCAAGAGACCCAGTACTTC.

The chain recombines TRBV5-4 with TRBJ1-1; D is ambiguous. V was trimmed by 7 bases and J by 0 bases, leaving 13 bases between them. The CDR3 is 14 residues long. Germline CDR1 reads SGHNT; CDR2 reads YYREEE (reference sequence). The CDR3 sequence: CASGSGLLNTEAFF. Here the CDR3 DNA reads TGTGCCAGCGGAAGTGGTCTCCTGAACACTGAAGCTTTCTTT.

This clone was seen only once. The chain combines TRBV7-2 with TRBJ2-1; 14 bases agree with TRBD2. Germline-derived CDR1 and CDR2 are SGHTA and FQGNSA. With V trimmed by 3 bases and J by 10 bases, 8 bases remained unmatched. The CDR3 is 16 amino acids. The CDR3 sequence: CASSFLGLAGELEQFF. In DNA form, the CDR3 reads TGTGCCAGCAGCTTTTTGGGACTAGCGGGAGAACTCGAGCAGTTCTTC.

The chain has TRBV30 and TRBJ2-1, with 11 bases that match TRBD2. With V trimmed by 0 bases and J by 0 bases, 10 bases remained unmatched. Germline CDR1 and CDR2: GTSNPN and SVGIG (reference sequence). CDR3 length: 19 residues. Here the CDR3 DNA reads TGTGCCTGGAGTGTCCCCCGCCAAACTAGCGGGAGCTCCTACAATGAGCAGTTCTTC. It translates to CAWSVPRQTSGSSYNEQFF.

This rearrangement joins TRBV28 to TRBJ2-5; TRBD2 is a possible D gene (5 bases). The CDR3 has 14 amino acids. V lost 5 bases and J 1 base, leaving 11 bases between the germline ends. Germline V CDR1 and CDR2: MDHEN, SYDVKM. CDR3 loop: CASSHGLSQETQYF. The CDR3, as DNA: TGTGCCAGCAGTCACGGACTTTCCCAAGAGACCCAGTACTTC.